This T cell receptor (beta chain) is from a study of blood T cell repertoires in COVID-19. Whole-study context: PBMCs, B-cell-depleted T cells, or T cells were the source of the cDNA or gDNA that made up the material.

V lost 3 bases to trimming and J lost 0 bases; unmatched junction nucleotides: 9. Germline lookup yields CDR1 MNHEY and CDR2 SMNVEV (reference sequence). The CDR3 runs to 17 residues. Generated by immunoSEQ multiplex PCR, the TCRdb table keeps only in-frame clones and is missing some. The sample records just under 350,000 clones, around 87% being singletons. Seattle enrolled patients during active infection and tracked them longitudinally. V usage is TRBV27 and J usage is TRBJ2-5; 8 positions match TRBD1. The source material was peripheral blood. This clonotype was sampled from a woman between 45 and 60 years old with COVID-19, enrolled during active disease. This chain's CDR3 is CASSFRRTGFNQETQYF. The CDR3 DNA reads as TGTGCCAGCAGTTTCAGAAGGACAGGGTTTAACCAAGAGACCCAGTACTTC.